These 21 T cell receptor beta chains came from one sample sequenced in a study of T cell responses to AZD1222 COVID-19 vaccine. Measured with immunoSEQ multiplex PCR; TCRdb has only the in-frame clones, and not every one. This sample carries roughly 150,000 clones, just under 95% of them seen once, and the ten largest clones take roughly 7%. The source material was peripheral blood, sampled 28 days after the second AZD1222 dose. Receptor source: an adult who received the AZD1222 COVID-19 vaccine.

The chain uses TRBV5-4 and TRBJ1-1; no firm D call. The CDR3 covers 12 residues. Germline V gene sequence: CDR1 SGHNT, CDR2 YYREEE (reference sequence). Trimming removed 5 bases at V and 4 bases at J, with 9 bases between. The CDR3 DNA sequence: TGTGCCAGCAGTCCGATAGGCACTGAAGCTTTCTTT. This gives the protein CASSPIGTEAFF.

The CDR3 coding sequence is TGTGCCTGGAGTGTAGCGAATGGGGTTATGCCCCAGCATTTT. Translated, it gives CAWSVANGVMPQHF. The V and J genes are TRBV30 and TRBJ1-5; unclear D gene. Germline loops: CDR1 GTSNPN, CDR2 SVGIG (reference sequence). Trimming took off 0 bases at V and 9 bases at J, with 15 bases between the two ends. This CDR3 is built from 14 residues.

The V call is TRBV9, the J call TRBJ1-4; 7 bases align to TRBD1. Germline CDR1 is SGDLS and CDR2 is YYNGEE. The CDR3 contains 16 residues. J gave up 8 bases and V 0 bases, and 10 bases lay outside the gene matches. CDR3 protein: CASSVEGRQGYEKLFF. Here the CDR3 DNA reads TGTGCCAGCAGCGTAGAAGGAAGACAGGGATACGAAAAACTGTTTTTT.

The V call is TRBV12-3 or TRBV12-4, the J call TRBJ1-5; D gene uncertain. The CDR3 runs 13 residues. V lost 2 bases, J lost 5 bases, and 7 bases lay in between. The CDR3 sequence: CASSLSGDQPQHF. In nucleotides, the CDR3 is TGTGCCAGCAGTTTATCCGGGGATCAGCCCCAGCATTTT.

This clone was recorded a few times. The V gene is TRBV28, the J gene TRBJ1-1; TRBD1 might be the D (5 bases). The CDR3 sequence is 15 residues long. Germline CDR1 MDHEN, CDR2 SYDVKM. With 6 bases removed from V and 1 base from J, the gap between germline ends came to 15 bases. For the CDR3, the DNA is TGTGCCAGCAGCCGACCCCTCGGGGGGAACACTGAAGCTTTCTTT. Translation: CASSRPLGGNTEAFF.

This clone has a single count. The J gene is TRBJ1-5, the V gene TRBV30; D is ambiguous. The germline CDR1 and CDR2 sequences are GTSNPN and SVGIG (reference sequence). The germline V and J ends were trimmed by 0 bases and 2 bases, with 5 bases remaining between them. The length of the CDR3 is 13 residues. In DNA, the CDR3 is TGTGCCTGGAGTGTACAACGCAATCAGCCCCAGCATTTT. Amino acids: CAWSVQRNQPQHF.

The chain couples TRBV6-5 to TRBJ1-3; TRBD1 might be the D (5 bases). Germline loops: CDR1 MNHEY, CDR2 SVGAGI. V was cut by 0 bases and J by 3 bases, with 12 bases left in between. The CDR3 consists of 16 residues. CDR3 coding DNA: TGTGCCAGCAGTTACTCGATTACAGGCGGTGGAAACACCATATATTTT. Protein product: CASSYSITGGGNTIYF.

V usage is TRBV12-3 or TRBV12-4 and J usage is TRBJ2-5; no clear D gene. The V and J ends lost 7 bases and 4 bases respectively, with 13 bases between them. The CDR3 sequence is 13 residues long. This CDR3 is CASTSRSRETQYF. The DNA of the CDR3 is TGTGCCAGCACCTCTAGGTCCCGAGAGACCCAGTACTTC.

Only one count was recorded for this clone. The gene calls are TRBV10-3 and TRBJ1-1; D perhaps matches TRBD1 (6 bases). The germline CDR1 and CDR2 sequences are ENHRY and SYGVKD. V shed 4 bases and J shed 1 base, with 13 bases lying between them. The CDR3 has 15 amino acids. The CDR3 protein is CAISATEQGNTEAFF. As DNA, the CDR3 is TGTGCCATCAGTGCGACTGAACAGGGGAACACTGAAGCTTTCTTT.

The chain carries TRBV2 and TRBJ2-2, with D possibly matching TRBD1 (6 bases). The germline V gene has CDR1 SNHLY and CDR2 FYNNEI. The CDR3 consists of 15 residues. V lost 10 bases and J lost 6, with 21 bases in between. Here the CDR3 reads CATSLDSPSAGELFF. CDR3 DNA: TGTGCCACTTCTTTGGACAGCCCATCGGCCGGGGAGCTGTTTTTT. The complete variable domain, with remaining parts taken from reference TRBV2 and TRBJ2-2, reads EPEVTQTPSHQVTQMGQEVILRCVPISNHLYFYWYRQILGQKVEFLVSFYNNEISEKSEIFDDQFSVERPDGSNFTLKIRSTKLEDSAMYFCATSLDSPSAGELFFGEGSRLTVL.

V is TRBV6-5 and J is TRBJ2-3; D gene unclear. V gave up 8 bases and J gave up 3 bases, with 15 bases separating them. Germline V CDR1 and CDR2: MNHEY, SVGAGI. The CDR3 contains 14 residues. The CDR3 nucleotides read TGTGCCAGCGCCTCCCAAGGGCAGACAGATACGCAGTATTTT. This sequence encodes CASASQGQTDTQYF.

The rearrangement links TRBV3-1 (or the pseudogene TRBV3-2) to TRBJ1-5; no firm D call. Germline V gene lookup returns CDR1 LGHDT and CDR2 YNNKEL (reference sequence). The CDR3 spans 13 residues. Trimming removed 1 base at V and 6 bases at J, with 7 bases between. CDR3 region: CASSQGGVQPQHF. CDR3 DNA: TGTGCCAGCAGCCAAGGTGGGGTTCAGCCCCAGCATTTT.

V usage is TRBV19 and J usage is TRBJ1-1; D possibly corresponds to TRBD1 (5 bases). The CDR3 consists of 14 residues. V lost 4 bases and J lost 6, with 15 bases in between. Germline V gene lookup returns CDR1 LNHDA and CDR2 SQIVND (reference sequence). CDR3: CASSTGPHGAEAFF. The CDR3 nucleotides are TGTGCCAGTAGTACAGGGCCCCACGGGGCTGAAGCTTTCTTT.

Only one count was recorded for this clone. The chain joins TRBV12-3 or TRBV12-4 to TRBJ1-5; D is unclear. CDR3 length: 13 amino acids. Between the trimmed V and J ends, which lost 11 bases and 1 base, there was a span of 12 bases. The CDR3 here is CASTYQSNQPQHF. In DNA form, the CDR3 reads TGTGCCTCCACATATCAGAGCAATCAGCCCCAGCATTTT.

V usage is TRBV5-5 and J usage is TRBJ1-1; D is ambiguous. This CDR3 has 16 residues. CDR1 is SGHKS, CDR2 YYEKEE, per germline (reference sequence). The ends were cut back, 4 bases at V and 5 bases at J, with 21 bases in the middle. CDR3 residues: CASSVTGQTMGTEAFF. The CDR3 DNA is TGTGCCAGCAGCGTCACCGGGCAGACGATGGGAACTGAAGCTTTCTTT.

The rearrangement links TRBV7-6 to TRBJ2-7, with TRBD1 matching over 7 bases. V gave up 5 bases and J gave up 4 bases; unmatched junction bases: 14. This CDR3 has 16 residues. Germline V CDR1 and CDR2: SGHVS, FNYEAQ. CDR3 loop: CASSRGQALSGYEQYF. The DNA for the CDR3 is TGTGCCAGCAGCCGTGGACAGGCGCTATCGGGTTACGAGCAGTACTTC. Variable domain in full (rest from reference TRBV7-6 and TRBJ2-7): GAGVSQSPRYKVTKRGQDVALRCDPISGHVSLYWYRQALGQGPEFLTYFNYEAQQDKSGLPNDRFSAERPEGSISTLTIQRTEQRDSAMYRCASSRGQALSGYEQYFGPGTRLTVT.

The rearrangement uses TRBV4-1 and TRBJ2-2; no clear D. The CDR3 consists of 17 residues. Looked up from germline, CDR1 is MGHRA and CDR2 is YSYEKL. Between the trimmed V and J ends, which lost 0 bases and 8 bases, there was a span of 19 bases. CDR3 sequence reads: CASSQDMSGLRNGELFF. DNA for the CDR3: TGCGCCAGCAGCCAAGATATGAGTGGGCTGCGAAATGGGGAGCTGTTTTTT.

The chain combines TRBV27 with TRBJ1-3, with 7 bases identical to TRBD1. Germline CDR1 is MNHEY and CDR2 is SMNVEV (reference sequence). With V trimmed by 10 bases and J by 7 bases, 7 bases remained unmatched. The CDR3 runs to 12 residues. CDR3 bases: TGTGCCAACTCGACAGGGTCGAACACCATATATTTT. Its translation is CANSTGSNTIYF.

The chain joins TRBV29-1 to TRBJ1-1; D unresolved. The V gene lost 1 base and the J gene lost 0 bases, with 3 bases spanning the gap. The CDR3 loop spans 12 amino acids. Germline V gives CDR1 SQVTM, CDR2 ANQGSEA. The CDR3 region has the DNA TGCAGCGTTGAAGTGTTGAACACTGAAGCTTTCTTT. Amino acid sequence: CSVEVLNTEAFF.

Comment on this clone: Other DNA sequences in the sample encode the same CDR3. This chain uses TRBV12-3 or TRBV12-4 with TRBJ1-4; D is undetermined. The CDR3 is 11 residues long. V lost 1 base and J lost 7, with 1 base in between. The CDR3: CASSLGEKLFF. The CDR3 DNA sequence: TGTGCCAGCAGTTTAGGTGAAAAACTGTTTTTT.

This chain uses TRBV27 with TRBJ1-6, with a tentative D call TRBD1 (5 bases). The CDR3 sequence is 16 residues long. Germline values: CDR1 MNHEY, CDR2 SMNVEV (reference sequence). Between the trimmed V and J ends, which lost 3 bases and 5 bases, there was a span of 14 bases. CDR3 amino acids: CASSFLNRLNNSPLHF. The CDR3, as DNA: TGTGCCAGCAGTTTTCTAAACAGGTTGAATAATTCACCCCTCCACTTT.